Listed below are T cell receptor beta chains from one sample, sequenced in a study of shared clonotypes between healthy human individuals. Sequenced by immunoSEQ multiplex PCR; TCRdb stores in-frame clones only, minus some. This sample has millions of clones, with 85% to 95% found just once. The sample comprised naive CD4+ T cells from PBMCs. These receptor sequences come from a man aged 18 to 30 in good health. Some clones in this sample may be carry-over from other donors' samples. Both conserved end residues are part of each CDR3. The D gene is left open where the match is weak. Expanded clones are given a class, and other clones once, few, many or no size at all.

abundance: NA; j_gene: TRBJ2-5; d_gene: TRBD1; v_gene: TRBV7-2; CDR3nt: TGTGCCAGCAGACCGCCAGGGGGTGCTGAGACCCAGTACTTC; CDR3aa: CASRPPGGAETQYF
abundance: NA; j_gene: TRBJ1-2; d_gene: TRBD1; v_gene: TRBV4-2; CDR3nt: TGTGCCAGCAGCCATCCATCCAGGGGGATGGGTGGCTACACCTTC; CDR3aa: CASSHPSRGMGGYTF
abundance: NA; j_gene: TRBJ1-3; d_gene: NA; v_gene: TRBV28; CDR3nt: TGTGCCTGTAGGGGGGGCGACGACTCTGGAAACACCATATATTTT; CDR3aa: CACRGGDDSGNTIYF
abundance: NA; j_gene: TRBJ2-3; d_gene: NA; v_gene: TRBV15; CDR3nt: TGTGCCACCAGCAGAGATCCGACTAGCACAGATACGCAGTATTTT; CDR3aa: CATSRDPTSTDTQYF
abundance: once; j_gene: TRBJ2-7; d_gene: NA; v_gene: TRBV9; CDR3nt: TGTGCCAGCAGCGTAGATCGGGGAAACGAGCAGTACTTC; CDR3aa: CASSVDRGNEQYF
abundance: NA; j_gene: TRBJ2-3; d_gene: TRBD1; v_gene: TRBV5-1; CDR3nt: TGCGCCAGCAGCCACAGGGGGTCTAGCACAGATACGCAGTATTTT; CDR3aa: CASSHRGSSTDTQYF
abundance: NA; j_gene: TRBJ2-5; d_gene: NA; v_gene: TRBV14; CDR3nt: TGTGCCAGCAGCCAAGGGACAGCGGAGACCCAGTACTTC; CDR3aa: CASSQGTAETQYF
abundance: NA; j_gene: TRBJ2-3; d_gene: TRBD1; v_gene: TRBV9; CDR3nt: TGTGCCAGCAGCGGCCTGGGTGGGACAGGGTCCGCGCGGGTTACGCAGTATTTT; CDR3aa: CASSGLGGTGSARVTQYF
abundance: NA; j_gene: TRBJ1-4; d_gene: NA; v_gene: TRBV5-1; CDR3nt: TGCGCCAGCAGCTTCGAGGGAATTACTAATGAAAAACTGTTTTTT; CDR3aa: CASSFEGITNEKLFF
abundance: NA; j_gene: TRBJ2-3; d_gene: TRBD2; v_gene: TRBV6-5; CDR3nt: TGTGCCAGCAGTTACTCTGGCGGGAGTAGAACAGATACGCAGTATTTT; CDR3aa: CASSYSGGSRTDTQYF
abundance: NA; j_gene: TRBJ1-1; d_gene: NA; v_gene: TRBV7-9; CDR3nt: TGTGCCAGCAGCTACACAGGGACTGGCGCTTTCTTT; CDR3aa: CASSYTGTGAFF
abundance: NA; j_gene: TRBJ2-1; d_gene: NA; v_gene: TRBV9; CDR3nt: TGTGCCAGCAGCGTAGAGGGATTAGTTGCCAATGAGCAGTTCTTC; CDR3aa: CASSVEGLVANEQFF
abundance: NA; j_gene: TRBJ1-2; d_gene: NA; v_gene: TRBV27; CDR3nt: TGTGCCAGCAGTTTAAGTCTCACAGGCGGCTACACCTTC; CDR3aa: CASSLSLTGGYTF
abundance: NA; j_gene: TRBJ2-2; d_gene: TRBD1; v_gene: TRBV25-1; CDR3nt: TGTGCCAGCAGTGGCCAACAGGGGATAGGGGAGCTGTTTTTT; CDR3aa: CASSGQQGIGELFF
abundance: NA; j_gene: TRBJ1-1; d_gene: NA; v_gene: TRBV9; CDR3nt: TGTGCCAGCAGCGTAGAGGCCAGATTGAACACTGAAGCTTTCTTT; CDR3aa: CASSVEARLNTEAFF
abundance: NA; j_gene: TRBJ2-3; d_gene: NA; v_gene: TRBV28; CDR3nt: TGTGCCAGCAGTCCTTCCTACCTTTCTAGCACAGATACGCAGTATTTT; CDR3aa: CASSPSYLSSTDTQYF
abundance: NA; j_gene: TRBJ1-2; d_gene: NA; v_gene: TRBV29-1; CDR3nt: TGCAGCGTTGAGAGAGGGGCGGGCTACACCTTC; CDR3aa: CSVERGAGYTF
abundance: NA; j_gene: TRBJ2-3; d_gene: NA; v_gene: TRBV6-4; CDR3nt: TGTGCCAGCAGTGACTCTCTTGGCGGGAGCACAGATACGCAGTATTTT; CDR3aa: CASSDSLGGSTDTQYF
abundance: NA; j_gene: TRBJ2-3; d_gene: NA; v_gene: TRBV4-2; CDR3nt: TGTGCCAGCAGCCAGGAGGGAACTTCTGGGGGTACGCAGTATTTT; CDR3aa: CASSQEGTSGGTQYF
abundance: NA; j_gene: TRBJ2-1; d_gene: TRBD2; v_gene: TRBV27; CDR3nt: TGTGCCAGCAAGAACGGCGGGAGTTCGAGGAATGAGCAGTTCTTC; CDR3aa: CASKNGGSSRNEQFF